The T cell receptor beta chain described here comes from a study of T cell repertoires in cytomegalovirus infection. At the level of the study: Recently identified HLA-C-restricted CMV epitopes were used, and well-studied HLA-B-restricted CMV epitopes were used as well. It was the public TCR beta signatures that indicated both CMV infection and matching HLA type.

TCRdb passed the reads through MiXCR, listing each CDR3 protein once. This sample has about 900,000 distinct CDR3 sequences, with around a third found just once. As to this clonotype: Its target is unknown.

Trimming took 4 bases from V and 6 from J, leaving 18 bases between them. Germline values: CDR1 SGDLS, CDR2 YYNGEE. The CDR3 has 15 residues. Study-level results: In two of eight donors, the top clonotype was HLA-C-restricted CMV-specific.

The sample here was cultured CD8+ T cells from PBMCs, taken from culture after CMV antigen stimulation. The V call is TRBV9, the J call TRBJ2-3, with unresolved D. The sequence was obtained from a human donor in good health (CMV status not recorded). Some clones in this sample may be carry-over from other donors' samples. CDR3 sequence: CASSSSGYPSDTQYF. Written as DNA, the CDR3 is TGTGCCAGCAGCTCCTCAGGATATCCGTCGGATACGCAGTATTTT. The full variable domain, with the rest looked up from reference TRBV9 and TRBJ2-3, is DSGVTQTPKHLITATGQRVTLRCSPRSGDLSVYWYQQSLDQGLQFLIQYYNGEERAKGNILERFSAQQFPDLHSELNLSSLELGDSALYFCASSSSGYPSDTQYFGPGTRLTVL.